The rows below give T cell receptor beta chains drawn from one sample of a study of cytomegalovirus exposure and HLA in healthy donors. Profiling relied on immunoSEQ multiplex PCR, and the TCRdb table lists in-frame clones only, not all of them. The table includes 110,000 to 150,000 clones, 77% detected once. The material sequenced was PBMCs. The receptors originated from a male donor in good health and CMV-seronegative. The CDR3 runs from the conserved cysteine through the conserved F or W.

j_call v_call cdr3_aa
TRBJ2-3 TRBV7-9 CASSTDRQDSTDTQYF
TRBJ2-1 TRBV5-6 CASSLVGQINEQFF
TRBJ1-1 TRBV7-3 CASNYRPNTEAFF
TRBJ2-1 TRBV6-1 CASSEVTSGGPSSYNEQFF
TRBJ1-2 TRBV4-3 CASSQEPAVNYGYTF
TRBJ2-2 TRBV7-2 CASSLAGTVNTGELFF
TRBJ2-4 TRBV5-1 CASSDLRGGNIQYF
TRBJ1-3 TRBV5-4 CASRSGLSGNTIYF
TRBJ1-5 TRBV4-1 CASSQADRANQPQHF
- TRBV6-5 CASSYATQASYEQYF
TRBJ2-3 TRBV7-9 CASSPQRGVQGTDTQYF
TRBJ1-2 TRBV6-5 CASSTGQRHYGYTF
TRBJ2-2 TRBV11-3 CASTGDKREGKGTGELFF
TRBJ1-5 TRBV28 CASRNPGDRLNQPQHF
TRBJ2-2 TRBV7-3 CASSGLGAGGELFF
TRBJ2-1 TRBV5-4 CASSLRWGSVDEQFF
TRBJ1-1 TRBV28 CASSLLGGANLSEAFF
TRBJ2-3 TRBV9 CASSGRTGTSTDTQYF
TRBJ2-4 TRBV19 CASSDLRESDKNIQYF
TRBJ1-1 TRBV6-6 CASSYQGSAEAFF
TRBJ1-6 TRBV7-2 CASSPGQSYNSPLHF
TRBJ2-7 TRBV7-2 CASSYPTSVYEQYF
TRBJ1-2 TRBV27 CASSANQGGNYGYTF
TRBJ2-5 TRBV27 CASRRGETQYF
TRBJ2-7 TRBV7-9 CASSLMGSSYEQYF
TRBJ1-5 TRBV7-2 CASSFGGGMGNQPQHF
TRBJ2-7 TRBV10-2 CASREAGEQYF
TRBJ2-7 TRBV18 CASSETSGRDEQYF
TRBJ2-4 TRBV6-1 CASSAPPGGNIQYF
TRBJ2-1 TRBV19 CASKKTGLAGGSSYNEQFF
TRBJ1-5 TRBV19 CASMNYNRNQPQHF
TRBJ2-3 TRBV19 CASSIFGQSITDTQYF